Listed below are T cell receptor beta chains from one sample, sequenced in a study of cytomegalovirus exposure and HLA in healthy donors. Generated by immunoSEQ multiplex PCR, the TCRdb table keeps only in-frame clones and is missing some. The sample consists of approximately 130,000 clones, approximately 75% of them appearing once. Source material: PBMCs. The receptor set was obtained from a man aged 40-49 years in good health and CMV-seronegative. The CDR3 runs from the conserved cysteine through the conserved F or W.

TRBV7-2	13	TRBJ2-2	CASSWDFTGELFF
TRBV10-3	13	TRBJ1-1	CAISLGQGDEAFF
TRBV11-2	18	TRBJ2-7	CASSLGAWDRGPLYEQYF
TRBV6-1	15	TRBJ1-2	CASSEALWTGGGYTF
TRBV9	15	TRBJ2-5	CASSPTGGSTETQYF
TRBV4-3	17	TRBJ1-1	CASSWTQPKSGGDEAFF
TRBV18	13	TRBJ1-1	CASSPQKNTEAFF
TRBV6-1	15	TRBJ2-5	CASRAGAGGGETQYF
TRBV6-5	15	TRBJ2-6	CASSYSDEGANGLTF
TRBV5-1	14	TRBJ1-4	CASREQAANEKLFF
TRBV2	15	TRBJ2-4	CASSRDTLAKNIQYF
TRBV19	15	TRBJ2-3	CATRLAGSSTDTQYF
TRBV7-9	15	TRBJ2-7	CASSSGLADAYEQYF
TRBV2	15	TRBJ2-2	CASSGPQGSTGELFF
TRBV18	12	TRBJ2-2	CASSPLSGELFF
TRBV18	15	TRBJ1-2	CASSPLGTGAHGYTF
TRBV4-1	14	TRBJ1-2	CASSQVDFNYGYTF
TRBV11-1	14	TRBJ2-7	CASSLNRGTYEQYF
TRBV27	13	TRBJ1-1	CASAVGSNTEAFF
TRBV7-9	15	TRBJ2-1	CASSLGSSGTNEQFF
TRBV7-2	14	TRBJ1-5	CASSSAGGRQPQHF
TRBV7-8	17	TRBJ1-2	CASSYEQGVLSIYGYTF
TRBV28	14	TRBJ1-3	CASSTTGDGNTIYF
TRBV7-2	15	TRBJ2-7	CASSLVLGSSYEQYF
TRBV7-9	15	TRBJ2-3	CASSGSGVGPDTQYF
TRBV7-2	16	TRBJ1-6	CASSPRDRGNNSPLHF
TRBV6-5	16	TRBJ2-6	CASSFVDTSGANVLTF
TRBV30	12	TRBJ1-1	CAWRSGRAEAFF
TRBV11-2	14	TRBJ1-3	CASSRGSSGNTIYF
TRBV25-1	16	TRBJ1-4	CASSESEQGFSEKLFF
TRBV27	13	TRBJ2-1	CASSYRLGGEQFF
TRBV27	14	TRBJ1-4	CASSQRQGNEKLFF
TRBV6-6	14	TRBJ2-5	CASSSSAVQETQYF
TRBV7-6	15	TRBJ2-7	CASSLEIGSSYEQYF
TRBV5-4	16	TRBJ2-1	CASSPSGASGHNEQFF
TRBV18	14	TRBJ1-1	CASSPLQGGPEAFF
TRBV6-6	13	TRBJ2-5	CASRRDSQETQYF